What follows are 32 T cell receptor beta chains derived from one specimen sequenced in a study of blood T cell repertoires in COVID-19. Sequenced by immunoSEQ multiplex PCR; TCRdb stores in-frame clones only, minus some. This table holds approximately 190,000 clones, roughly 80% found once. Sequenced: peripheral blood. Source of these receptors: a woman aged 60-70 years with COVID-19, enrolled during active disease.

The V call is TRBV4-2, the J call TRBJ1-1, with no clear D. Trimming shortened V by 4 bases and J by 1 base, and 13 bases separated the two germline ends. Germline V gene lookup returns CDR1 LGHNA and CDR2 YNFKEQ. The CDR3 runs to 15 residues. As DNA, the CDR3 is TGTGCCAGCAGCCCCCTTCTAGTCCCGAACACTGAAGCTTTCTTT. This gives the protein CASSPLLVPNTEAFF.

The V call is TRBV28, the J call TRBJ1-6; TRBD1 agrees at 11 bases. The CDR3 runs to 17 residues. With V trimmed by 4 bases and J by 1 base, 3 bases remained unmatched. Germline-derived CDR1 and CDR2 are MDHEN and SYDVKM. The CDR3 sequence: CASSSGQGASYNSPLHF. CDR3 bases: TGTGCCAGCAGTTCCGGACAGGGGGCATCCTATAATTCACCCCTCCACTTT.

The V call is TRBV15, the J call TRBJ2-7, with D unclear. Trimming cost V 0 bases and J 4 bases, with 7 bases left between them. There are 13 residues in the CDR3. Per the germline V gene, CDR1 is LNHNV and CDR2 is YYDKDF (reference sequence). The DNA of the CDR3 is TGTGCCACCAGCAGAGATAGAGGATACGAGCAGTACTTC. Residues: CATSRDRGYEQYF.

With respect to this clone: One end of the junction fails to match germline, which may point to a read error. The gene calls are TRBV7-2 and TRBJ1-2; 10 positions agree with TRBD1. This CDR3 comprises 15 residues. Germline V gives CDR1 SGHTA, CDR2 FQGNSA. The CDR3 sequence is CASTLRQGAFYGYTF. In DNA form, the CDR3 reads TGTGCCAGCACCTTAAGACAGGGGGCTTTCTATGGCTACACCTTC.

V usage is TRBV3-1 (or the pseudogene TRBV3-2) and J usage is TRBJ1-6; D is ambiguous. Germline V gene lookup returns CDR1 LGHDT and CDR2 YNNKEL (reference sequence). V was trimmed by 2 bases and J by 9 bases, leaving 8 bases between them. The CDR3 spans 13 residues. CDR3 in DNA: TGTGCCAGCAGCCAAATTTCCGGTTCACCCCTCCACTTT. This sequence encodes CASSQISGSPLHF.

Only one count was recorded for this clone. The chain couples TRBV27 to TRBJ2-7, with TRBD2 identical over 7 bases. The CDR3 is 14 residues long. V lost 8 bases, J lost 2 bases, and 9 bases stayed unmatched. CDR1 MNHEY and CDR2 SMNVEV come from the germline V gene (reference sequence). Here the CDR3 reads CASSRWGGPYEQYF. CDR3 bases: TGTGCCAGCTCCAGGTGGGGGGGACCCTACGAGCAGTACTTC.

This clone was counted a single time. Other DNA sequences in the sample encode the same CDR3. CDR3 in amino acids: CASSLAGGYGYTF. CDR3 coding DNA: TGTGCCAGCAGCTTGGCGGGCGGGTATGGCTACACCTTC. V and J are TRBV5-6 and TRBJ1-2; no reliable D call. Trimming took off 0 bases at V and 5 bases at J, with 8 bases between the two ends. The germline CDR1 and CDR2 sequences are SGHDT and YYEEEE. The CDR3 is 13 residues long.

For the CDR3, the DNA is TGTGCCAGCAGTTTATCCCCGCGCACCGGCTCCTACAATGAGCAGTTCTTC. Translated, it gives CASSLSPRTGSYNEQFF. This chain links TRBV28 with TRBJ2-1; D is ambiguous. The germline V gene has CDR1 MDHEN and CDR2 SYDVKM. The CDR3 consists of 17 residues. Trimming cost V 1 base and J 0 bases, with 13 bases left between them.

V usage is TRBV5-5 and J usage is TRBJ2-7; TRBD1 matches at 8 bases. From germline, CDR1 is SGHKS and CDR2 YYEKEE (reference sequence). The CDR3 length is 14 residues. V lost 3 bases and J lost 2; bases outside the gene matches: 4. The CDR3 sequence: CASSYGQGPYEQYF. As DNA, the CDR3 is TGTGCCAGCAGCTACGGACAGGGTCCCTACGAGCAGTACTTC.

The V gene is TRBV2, the J gene TRBJ1-6; no clear D gene. The V end was cut by 6 bases, the J end by 0 bases, with 9 bases between. Germline V gene data show CDR1 as SNHLY and CDR2 as FYNNEI. This CDR3 is 15 amino acids long. CDR3 protein: CASRIQSSYNSPLHF. The CDR3, as DNA: TGTGCCAGCAGGATACAAAGCTCCTATAATTCACCCCTCCACTTT.

The genes are TRBV28 and TRBJ1-2; D uncertain. The CDR3 extends over 16 amino acids. Trimming stripped 2 bases from V and 1 base from J, with 14 bases between. Germline CDR1 MDHEN, CDR2 SYDVKM. CDR3 region: CASSLRAGGINYGYTF. The CDR3 DNA reads TGTGCCAGCAGTTTACGTGCAGGAGGAATTAACTATGGCTACACCTTC.

This chain connects TRBV2 to TRBJ2-1; 10 nucleotides match TRBD1. Germline V lookup: CDR1 SNHLY, CDR2 FYNNEI. CDR3 length: 14 residues. The V and J ends lost 6 bases and 6 bases, in that order; junction bases with no gene match: 5. In nucleotides, the CDR3 is TGTGCCAGCAGAAGACAGGGGGCCCCCAATGAGCAGTTCTTC. It is translated as CASRRQGAPNEQFF.

The chain combines TRBV5-1 with TRBJ2-2, with TRBD2 as a possible D gene (6 bases). Trimming stripped 3 bases from V and 0 bases from J, with 12 bases between. The CDR3 runs 16 residues. Germline V gene lookup returns CDR1 SGHRS and CDR2 YFSETQ. Written as DNA, the CDR3 is TGCGCCAGCAGCTGGGACTTGCTCGCGAACACCGGGGAGCTGTTTTTT. Residues: CASSWDLLANTGELFF.

The chain joins TRBV7-2 to TRBJ2-3; 8 bases agree with TRBD2. Losses at the gene ends were 3 bases for V and 4 bases for J; bases not matched to a gene: 18. CDR1 is SGHTA, CDR2 FQGNSA, per germline. The CDR3 runs to 19 residues. This CDR3 reads CASSLVGVGGAGVADTQYF. In DNA, the CDR3 is TGTGCCAGCAGCTTGGTTGGGGTTGGAGGAGCGGGAGTGGCAGATACGCAGTATTTT.

The rearrangement links TRBV2 to TRBJ2-3, with 12 bases aligning to TRBD2. Germline V gene lookup returns CDR1 SNHLY and CDR2 FYNNEI. V shed 8 bases and J 5 bases; nucleotides not matched to a gene: 5. The CDR3 extends over 14 amino acids. The CDR3 nucleotides read TGTGCCAGCTCAAGACTAGCGGGAGTAGATACGCAGTATTTT. Translation: CASSRLAGVDTQYF.

The chain uses TRBV21-1 and TRBJ2-3; the DNA was not used to check the table's D call, TRBD2. TRBV21-1 counts as a pseudogene. The CDR3 covers 19 residues. CDR3 in DNA: TGTGCCAGCAGCAACCAAGGAAATCCTTACCCACTAAGCACAGATACGCAGTATTTT. It specifies CASSNQGNPYPLSTDTQYF.

This chain joins TRBV7-3 and TRBJ2-1; TRBD2 matches 11 bases. V shed 3 bases, J shed 2 bases, and the junction held 0 bases outside the gene matches. Germline V CDR1 and CDR2: SGHTA, FQGTGA. The CDR3 totals 15 residues. In nucleotides, the CDR3 is TGTGCCAGCAGCTTTAGCGGGAGGGCCTACAATGAGCAGTTCTTC. Its protein is CASSFSGRAYNEQFF.

The rearrangement links TRBV3-1 (or the pseudogene TRBV3-2) to TRBJ1-4; a weak D match, TRBD1 (5 bases). V was cut by 0 bases and J by 8 bases, with 10 bases left in between. CDR1 is LGHDT, CDR2 YNNKEL, per germline (reference sequence). The CDR3 is 14 amino acids. The CDR3 sequence is CASSQELQGEKLFF. The CDR3 coding sequence is TGTGCCAGCAGCCAAGAACTCCAGGGCGAAAAACTGTTTTTT.

This chain joins TRBV11-2 and TRBJ2-1; 7 bases are a match to TRBD2. This CDR3 spans 15 amino acids. With V trimmed by 1 base and J by 6 bases, 6 bases remained unmatched. Germline V CDR1 and CDR2: SGHAT, FQNNGV. The CDR3 sequence: CASSLGEGLGNEQFF. The DNA for the CDR3 is TGTGCCAGCAGCTTAGGGGAGGGGTTGGGCAATGAGCAGTTCTTC.

This chain links TRBV19 with TRBJ1-5; 8 nucleotides agree with TRBD1. With 5 bases clipped from V and 7 bases from J, the junction kept 4 bases outside the gene matches. Germline loops: CDR1 LNHDA, CDR2 SQIVND (reference sequence). The CDR3 spans 13 residues. This CDR3 is CASSQGAQQPQHF. For the CDR3, the DNA is TGTGCCAGTAGTCAGGGGGCACAACAGCCCCAGCATTTT.

The rearrangement links TRBV14 to TRBJ2-5, with TRBD1 matching over 8 bases. V was pared by 1 base and J by 3 bases, with 1 base of the junction left unmatched. The CDR3 spans 14 residues. In germline, CDR1 is SGHDN, CDR2 FVKESK. The CDR3 region has the DNA TGTGCCAGCAGCCAAGGGACAGGGAAAGAGACCCAGTACTTC. Translated, it gives CASSQGTGKETQYF.

V gene TRBV24-1 combines with J gene TRBJ2-1; D is undetermined. This CDR3 spans 15 amino acids. The germline V and J ends were trimmed by 3 bases and 5 bases, with 13 bases remaining between them. From germline, CDR1 is KGHDR and CDR2 SFDVKD. The CDR3 sequence: CATSDTATHHNEQFF. CDR3 nucleotides: TGTGCCACCAGTGATACAGCAACGCACCACAATGAGCAGTTCTTC.

The J gene is TRBJ2-1, the V gene TRBV5-1, with TRBD2 identical over 12 bases. V gave up 2 bases and J gave up 4 bases; unmatched junction bases: 19. Germline CDR1 is SGHRS and CDR2 is YFSETQ. This CDR3 has 21 residues. The CDR3 DNA reads as TGCGCCAGCAGCTTAGACGCGAGGGGTCTAGCGGGAGGGCCGGGATACAATGAGCAGTTCTTC. This gives the protein CASSLDARGLAGGPGYNEQFF. Variable domain in full (rest from reference TRBV5-1 and TRBJ2-1): KAGVTQTPRYLIKTRGQQVTLSCSPISGHRSVSWYQQTPGQGLQFLFEYFSETQRNKGNFPGRFSGRQFSNSRSEMNVSTLELGDSALYLCASSLDARGLAGGPGYNEQFFGPGTRLTVL.

The genes are TRBV5-1 and TRBJ1-1; TRBD1 aligns across 11 bases. Germline CDR1 SGHRS, CDR2 YFSETQ. The CDR3 runs to 21 residues. The V gene end was trimmed by 4 bases and the J gene end by 1 base; junction bases not matched to a gene: 21. The CDR3 loop is CASSLPGTGGLVPWTNTEAFF. For the CDR3, the DNA is TGCGCCAGCAGCCTCCCCGGGACAGGGGGTCTCGTGCCTTGGACGAACACTGAAGCTTTCTTT.

This clone turned up a few times. The V call is TRBV7-3, the J call TRBJ2-5; 9 nucleotides agree with TRBD2. The germline V gene has CDR1 SGHTA and CDR2 FQGTGA. This CDR3 spans 15 amino acids. Trimming at V came to 5 bases and at J to 4 bases, leaving 8 bases not matched to a gene. In nucleotides, the CDR3 is TGTGCCAGCAGCGACCTTAGCGGGAGCCGAGAGACCCAGTACTTC. Translating it yields CASSDLSGSRETQYF.

The rearrangement links TRBV7-9 to TRBJ1-1; D is perhaps TRBD1 (5 bases). The CDR3 is 13 residues long. The V gene's germline CDR1 is SEHNR and CDR2 FQNEAQ (reference sequence). Trimming removed 6 bases at V and 7 bases at J, with 15 bases between. CDR3 amino acids: CASRGQGFSEAFF. CDR3 nucleotides: TGTGCCAGCAGGGGTCAGGGTTTCAGTGAAGCTTTCTTT.

V gene TRBV7-9 combines with J gene TRBJ2-7; D perhaps matches TRBD1 (6 bases). Germline V CDR1 and CDR2: SEHNR, FQNEAQ (reference sequence). Between the trimmed V and J ends, which lost 5 bases and 0 bases, there was a span of 14 bases. The CDR3 contains 15 residues. In DNA form, the CDR3 reads TGTGCCAGCAGCGACCCTTTGACAGGCTCCTACGAGCAGTACGTC. Translation: CASSDPLTGSYEQYV.

The gene calls are TRBV19 and TRBJ2-2; 7 bases map to TRBD2. The CDR3 is 13 residues long. Germline-derived CDR1 and CDR2 are LNHDA and SQIVND (reference sequence). V trimming: 6 bases; J trimming: 4 bases; junction bases outside the gene matches: 2. This CDR3 is CASRGGGTGELFF. The CDR3 coding sequence is TGTGCCAGTAGGGGCGGGGGCACCGGGGAGCTGTTTTTT.

The chain combines TRBV9 with TRBJ2-1; D gene unclear. The germline CDR1 and CDR2 sequences are SGDLS and YYNGEE. V lost 1 base to trimming and J lost 3 bases, with 11 bases between them. The length of the CDR3 is 15 residues. The CDR3 is CASSVQWLSYNEQFF. The CDR3, as DNA: TGTGCCAGCAGCGTACAGTGGTTAAGCTACAATGAGCAGTTCTTC.

The count of this clone is one. This chain links TRBV30 with TRBJ1-2; D perhaps matches TRBD1 (6 bases). V was clipped by 3 bases and J by 8 bases, with 16 bases between them. Germline CDR1 is GTSNPN and CDR2 is SVGIG (reference sequence). This CDR3 has 13 amino acids. As DNA, the CDR3 is TGTGCCTGGAGGGGGGGGCAGCCGGACGGCTACACCTTC. Translated, it gives CAWRGGQPDGYTF.

This clone was found once. The chain links TRBV7-2 to TRBJ1-4, with 7 nucleotides matching TRBD1. The CDR3 spans 15 residues. Germline trimming cut 5 bases from V and 2 bases from J; bases unmatched to any gene: 5. The germline CDR1 and CDR2 sequences are SGHTA and FQGNSA. CDR3 sequence: CASSQDRVTNEKLFF. The CDR3 nucleotides read TGTGCCAGCAGCCAAGACAGGGTTACTAATGAAAAACTGTTTTTT.

V is TRBV9 and J is TRBJ2-2, with 14 bases identical to TRBD2. The CDR3 has 17 amino acids. J gave up 8 bases and V 3 bases, and 9 bases lay outside the gene matches. Germline V lookup: CDR1 SGDLS, CDR2 YYNGEE. DNA for the CDR3: TGTGCCAGCAGCGCCAGAGGGACTAGCGGGGGAAGTGGGGAGCTGTTTTTT. Translation: CASSARGTSGGSGELFF.